The TCR beta chain under discussion was sequenced for a study of CXCR3-negative and CXCR3-positive naive CD8 T cells. Study observations and caveats: Unlike memory cells, which differed, naive CXCR3-negative and CXCR3-positive cells had similar TRBV-TRBJ usage. CXCR3-positive naive cells carried more hydrophobic TRB CDR3s than CXCR3-negative ones. Each naive subset displayed comparably high diversity, whereas memory CD8+ cells displayed much lower diversity.

On this clonotype itself: Its antigen is unknown.

The germline CDR1 and CDR2 sequences are SEHNR and FQNEAQ (reference sequence). This CDR3 has 13 amino acids. UMI-labeled 5' RACE TRB cDNA libraries were prepared from the cells. Each CDR3 protein gets one entry in TCRdb, which reprocessed the 5' RACE reads and gives no DNA. There are over 150,000 distinct CDR3 sequences in the sample, with 0.45% to 0.55% held by the top ten. The sequence derives from a human donor in good health. Some clones in this sample may be carry-over from other donors' samples. The material sequenced was naive CXCR3+ CD8+ T cells from blood. Indicated subset: CD45RO-CCR7+CD27+CD95- naive CD8+ T cells expressing CXCR3 (TNR3+). The rearrangement uses TRBV7-9 and TRBJ1-1; TCRdb's D gene call, TRBD1, goes unchecked for lack of DNA. The CDR3: CASSPPGSTEAFF. Looking up the rest from reference TRBV7-9 and TRBJ1-1 gives the full variable domain: DTGVSQNPRHKITKRGQNVTFRCDPISEHNRLYWYRQTLGQGPEFLTYFQNEAQLEKSRLLSDRFSAERPKGSFSTLEIQRTEQGDSAMYLCASSPPGSTEAFFGQGTRLTVV.